A selection of T cell receptor beta chains follows, all from one sample in a study of blood T cell repertoires in COVID-19. Using immunoSEQ multiplex PCR, the repertoire was profiled, and TCRdb retains in-frame clones only, with some absent. Among about 100,000 clones, about 88% were seen once, and the ten largest hold about 6.9%. The sample taken for sequencing was peripheral blood. All receptors come from a man aged 25-45 years in a cohort sampled during active COVID-19. The CDR3 runs from the conserved cysteine through the conserved F or W. A D gene is named only where the DNA matches it firmly. Expanded clones get a size class; other rows say once, few or many, or leave the size out.

d_call	clone_size	v_call	j_call	cdr3_aa	cdr3_nt
-	-	TRBV9	TRBJ2-1	CASSVGQGSHGLQFF	TGTGCCAGCAGCGTAGGTCAGGGCAGCCACGGGTTGCAGTTCTTC
TRBD1	once	TRBV5-1	TRBJ1-2	CASSLTGTGIGYGYTF	TGCGCCAGCAGCTTAACCGGGACAGGGATTGGCTATGGCTACACCTTC
TRBD2	-	TRBV2	TRBJ2-4	CASQGRLRRGAKNIQYF	TGTGCCAGCCAAGGCAGACTCCGGCGGGGGGCAAAAAACATTCAGTACTTC
-	-	TRBV6-2/TRBV6-3	TRBJ2-1	CASSYPPPPFF	TGTGCCAGCAGTTATCCCCCTCCTCCCTTCTTC
-	-	TRBV6-4	TRBJ1-2	CASSPDRLGYTF	TGTGCCAGCAGTCCTGACAGGCTTGGCTACACCTTC
TRBD1	-	TRBV6-4	TRBJ1-1	CASSEQGDTEAFF	TGTGCCAGCAGTGAGCAGGGGGACACTGAAGCTTTCTTT
-	-	TRBV28	TRBJ2-5	CASSLAQGRETQYF	TGTGCCAGCAGTTTAGCGCAGGGGCGGGAGACCCAGTACTTC
TRBD1	-	TRBV30	TRBJ2-1	CAWSGTGYNEQFF	TGTGCCTGGAGTGGGACAGGCTACAATGAGCAGTTCTTC
-	once	TRBV5-1	TRBJ1-2	CASSLGINYGYTF	TGCGCCAGCAGCTTGGGTATCAACTATGGCTACACCTTC
-	-	TRBV9	TRBJ1-1	CASSVAIQGTGTEAFF	TGTGCCAGCAGCGTAGCTATTCAGGGGACGGGTACTGAAGCTTTCTTT
-	-	TRBV28	TRBJ1-5	CASSDTGMGNQPQHF	TGTGCCAGCAGTGACACAGGGATGGGCAATCAGCCCCAGCATTTT
TRBD1	-	TRBV27	TRBJ1-1	CASRTGTGAFF	TGTGCCAGCAGAACCGGGACAGGGGCTTTCTTT
TRBD2	-	TRBV23-1	TRBJ2-7	CASSLIPGGEGGNEQYF	TGCGCCAGCAGTCTCATACCTGGGGGGGAGGGTGGAAACGAGCAGTACTTC
-	-	TRBV11-3	TRBJ2-6	CASSRGGSSGANVLTF	TGTGCCAGCAGCCGCGGGGGCTCCTCTGGGGCCAACGTCCTGACTTTC
TRBD1	-	TRBV7-8	TRBJ1-2	CASSIGDRGNYGYTF	TGTGCCAGCAGCATAGGGGACAGGGGGAACTATGGCTACACCTTC
-	few	TRBV24-1	TRBJ2-2	CATSDTAGRDANTGELFF	TGTGCCACCAGTGATACCGCGGGACGGGACGCGAACACCGGGGAGCTGTTTTTT
TRBD1	-	TRBV4-1	TRBJ1-1	CASSQADRENTEAFF	TGCGCCAGCAGCCAGGCGGACAGGGAAAACACTGAAGCTTTCTTT
-	-	TRBV7-2	TRBJ1-5	CASSQQGSHQPQHF	TGTGCCAGCAGTCAACAGGGTTCCCATCAGCCCCAGCATTTT
-	-	TRBV15	TRBJ2-5	CATSRLGETQYF	TGTGCCACCAGCAGGCTCGGAGAGACCCAGTACTTC
TRBD2	-	TRBV9	TRBJ2-3	CASSQTSGVDTQYF	TGTGCCAGCAGCCAGACTAGCGGGGTTGATACGCAGTATTTT
-	-	TRBV5-4	TRBJ2-5	CASSLVQGGTQYF	TGTGCCAGCAGCTTGGTTCAGGGAGGGACCCAGTACTTC
-	-	TRBV18	TRBJ2-1	CASSPPMRNEQFF	TGTGCCAGCTCACCACCGATGCGTAATGAGCAGTTCTTC
TRBD2	-	TRBV14	TRBJ2-1	CASSQGSGRYNEQFF	TGTGCCAGCAGCCAAGGTAGCGGGAGATACAATGAGCAGTTCTTC
-	few	TRBV28	TRBJ1-5	CASSLENQPQHF	TGTGCCAGCAGTTTAGAGAATCAGCCCCAGCATTTT
-	once	TRBV19	TRBJ2-1	CASSITVGVYNEQFF	TGTGCCAGTAGCATTACCGTCGGGGTCTACAATGAGCAGTTCTTC
-	-	TRBV30	TRBJ2-2	CAWSGASLANTGELFF	TGTGCCTGGAGTGGCGCTTCATTAGCGAACACCGGGGAGCTGTTTTTT
-	-	TRBV28	TRBJ1-2	CASSTGNYGYTF	TGTGCCAGCAGTACAGGGAACTATGGCTACACCTTC
-	-	TRBV3-1/TRBV3-2	TRBJ1-1	CASSQARGSTEGNTEAFF	TGTGCCAGCAGCCAAGCTCGAGGGTCCACGGAGGGGAACACTGAAGCTTTCTTT
TRBD1	-	TRBV6-6	TRBJ1-1	CASSNGQATEAFF	TGTGCCAGCAGTAACGGACAGGCGACTGAAGCTTTCTTT
TRBD2	-	TRBV5-1	TRBJ2-3	CASSLTGLAGPSTDTQYF	TGCGCCAGCAGCTTGACGGGACTAGCGGGTCCTAGCACAGATACGCAGTATTTT
TRBD1	-	TRBV6-7	TRBJ1-4	CASSSPQDRGNEKLFF	TGTGCCAGCAGTTCCCCTCAGGACAGGGGCAATGAAAAACTGTTTTTT
TRBD1	-	TRBV28	TRBJ2-7	CASSLIGAGGNEQYF	TGTGCCAGCAGTTTAATAGGGGCAGGGGGAAACGAGCAGTACTTC
-	-	TRBV19	TRBJ2-3	CASSIRFVGLRTDTQYF	TGTGCCAGTAGTATTAGGTTCGTGGGTCTGAGGACAGATACGCAGTATTTT
-	-	TRBV7-9	TRBJ2-1	CASSLPSGEASLYNEQFF	TGTGCCAGCAGCTTACCGTCGGGGGAGGCGTCCCTATACAATGAGCAGTTCTTC
-	-	TRBV10-3	TRBJ1-1	CAISRQRVGTEAFF	TGTGCCATCAGCCGACAGAGAGTAGGCACTGAAGCTTTCTTT
-	-	TRBV5-5	TRBJ1-1	CASSSTASNTEAFF	TGTGCCAGCAGCTCGACAGCCTCGAACACTGAAGCTTTCTTT
-	-	TRBV6-4	TRBJ2-2	CASSDSTDSTGELFF	TGTGCCAGCAGTGACTCGACTGACTCTACCGGGGAGCTGTTTTTT
-	-	TRBV5-1	TRBJ1-1	CASSLRTMNTEAFF	TGCGCCAGCAGCTTGAGGACAATGAACACTGAAGCTTTCTTT
-	-	TRBV7-7	TRBJ2-5	CASSLGPQSETQYF	TGTGCCAGCAGCTTAGGTCCACAGTCGGAGACCCAGTACTTC
TRBD1	-	TRBV7-6	TRBJ1-3	CASSLEDRGSGNTIYF	TGTGCCAGCAGCTTAGAAGACAGGGGGAGTGGAAACACCATATATTTT
-	-	TRBV18	TRBJ2-1	CASSPSPSDHNEQFF	TGTGCCAGCTCACCTTCTCCTAGCGACCACAATGAGCAGTTCTTC